This T cell receptor (beta chain) was obtained from a study of beta chain features in type 1 diabetes. Broader study findings: Shorter TCRB CDR3s, moderately but significantly so, marked every one of the four CD4+ subsets in Type 1 diabetes patients.

This clone was seen just once. The antigen remains unidentified. Unmatched junction bases numbered 6, after V lost 6 bases and J lost 1 base. Germline CDR1 LNHDA, CDR2 SQIVND (reference sequence). The length of the CDR3 is 15 residues. Since all of the isolated RNA was reverse transcribed, expressed TCRB transcripts were what got sequenced. Only in-frame clones appear in the TCRdb table, and some are missing; sequencing was by immunoSEQ multiplex PCR. Altogether around 26,000 clones are present, 68% being singletons, with the ten largest covering 0.95% to 1.3%. Sequenced sample: stem cell memory CD4+ T cells from blood. The J gene is TRBJ2-1, the V gene TRBV19, with 7 bases that match TRBD2. The sequence derives from a woman in her thirties or forties with type 1 diabetes. The chain's CDR3 is CASRGAGSSYNEQFF. CDR3 sequence (DNA): TGTGCCAGTAGGGGAGCGGGATCTTCCTACAATGAGCAGTTCTTC.